The 14 T cell receptor beta chains below come from one sample, sequenced in a study of CD8+ T cells in alopecia areata. RNA was extracted and reverse transcribed into cDNA as the sequencing template. TCRdb's table, derived via immunoSEQ multiplex PCR, lists solely in-frame clones and lacks some. The table records 150,000 to 200,000 clones, 50% to 65% of them present only once. Material for sequencing was CD4+ T cells sorted from blood. These receptors were taken from a human donor in good health.

This clone was seen more than once but under ten times. The gene calls are TRBV5-6 and TRBJ2-7; no definite D call. The CDR3 is 11 amino acids. The germline CDR1 and CDR2 sequences are SGHDT and YYEEEE. V was cut by 4 bases and J by 8 bases, with 10 bases left in between. This chain's CDR3 is CASSQGIQQYF. CDR3 nucleotide sequence: TGTGCCAGCAGCCAAGGGATTCAGCAGTACTTC. Full variable domain (remainder filled in from reference TRBV5-6 and TRBJ2-7): DAGVTQSPTHLIKTRGQQVTLRCSPKSGHDTVSWYQQALGQGPQFIFQYYEEEERQRGNFPDRFSGHQFPNYSSELNVNALLLGDSALYLCASSQGIQQYFGPGTRLTVT.

The chain joins TRBV7-8 to TRBJ2-7; D is undetermined. The CDR3 has 12 amino acids. Germline CDR1 is SGHVS and CDR2 is FQNEAQ. Deletions cut 4 bases from V and 6 bases from J, with 10 bases between. CDR3 in DNA: TGTGCCAGCAGCTACGACGGCGGCGAGCAGTACTTC. Translated: CASSYDGGEQYF.

The gene calls are TRBV5-1 and TRBJ2-3; D unresolved. Trimming took 5 bases from V and 0 from J, leaving 13 bases between them. Germline V gene data show CDR1 as SGHRS and CDR2 as YFSETQ. This CDR3 contains 15 residues. The CDR3, as DNA: TGCGCCAGCAGATTCCGGGCATTGAGCACAGATACGCAGTATTTT. It is translated as CASRFRALSTDTQYF. Full variable domain (rest looked up from reference TRBV5-1 and TRBJ2-3): KAGVTQTPRYLIKTRGQQVTLSCSPISGHRSVSWYQQTPGQGLQFLFEYFSETQRNKGNFPGRFSGRQFSNSRSEMNVSTLELGDSALYLCASRFRALSTDTQYFGPGTRLTVL.

J is TRBJ2-7 and V is TRBV29-1, with D possibly TRBD2 on 5 matching bases. CDR3 length equals 13 residues. CDR1 is SQVTM, CDR2 ANQGSEA, per germline. V was trimmed by 5 bases and J by 3 bases, leaving 14 bases between them. The CDR3 sequence: CSVRRDSYYEQYF. The CDR3, as DNA: TGCAGCGTTCGCCGGGATTCCTACTACGAGCAGTACTTC.

This chain links TRBV9 with TRBJ1-2, with 9 bases that match TRBD1. Looked up from germline, CDR1 is SGDLS and CDR2 is YYNGEE. The CDR3 is made up of 15 amino acids. Trimming removed 0 bases from V and 8 bases from J; junction bases left unmatched: 8. The CDR3 DNA reads as TGTGCCAGCAGCGTAGCCCCCGATGACAGGGGGGGCTACACCTTC. Residues: CASSVAPDDRGGYTF. Combining the CDR3 with reference TRBV9 and TRBJ1-2 gives the whole variable domain DSGVTQTPKHLITATGQRVTLRCSPRSGDLSVYWYQQSLDQGLQFLIQYYNGEERAKGNILERFSAQQFPDLHSELNLSSLELGDSALYFCASSVAPDDRGGYTFGSGTRLTVV.

This rearrangement joins TRBV7-2 to TRBJ1-2; D not certain. Deletions cut 0 bases from V and 3 bases from J, with 2 bases between. The CDR3 totals 12 residues. Germline CDR1 and CDR2: SGHTA and FQGNSA. The CDR3 DNA reads as TGTGCCAGCAGCTTAGCCCACTATGGCTACACCTTC. It is translated as CASSLAHYGYTF. The full variable domain, rest sourced from reference TRBV7-2 and TRBJ1-2, is GAGVSQSPSNKVTEKGKDVELRCDPISGHTALYWYRQSLGQGLEFLIYFQGNSAPDKSGLPSDRFSAERTGGSVSTLTIQRTQQEDSAVYLCASSLAHYGYTFGSGTRLTVV.

The J gene is TRBJ2-3, the V gene TRBV4-1; D might be TRBD1 (5 bases). Germline CDR1 MGHRA, CDR2 YSYEKL. This CDR3 is built from 14 residues. The V gene lost 6 bases and the J gene lost 2 bases, with 12 bases spanning the gap. Here the CDR3 DNA reads TGCGCCAGCAGTAATACAGGATTCACAGATACGCAGTATTTT. Protein sequence: CASSNTGFTDTQYF.

The chain uses TRBV9 and TRBJ1-4; tentative D call: TRBD1 (5 bases). Per the germline V gene, CDR1 is SGDLS and CDR2 is YYNGEE. V shed 0 bases and J shed 2 bases, with 8 bases lying between them. The CDR3 loop spans 15 amino acids. The CDR3 protein is CASSVGKGTNEKLFF. CDR3 coding DNA: TGTGCCAGCAGCGTAGGGAAGGGGACTAATGAAAAACTGTTTTTT.

The V gene is TRBV6-5, the J gene TRBJ1-1; D gene ambiguous. Trimming took 4 bases from V and 6 from J, leaving 12 bases between them. This CDR3 is 13 amino acids long. Germline lookup yields CDR1 MNHEY and CDR2 SVGAGI. Written as DNA, the CDR3 is TGTGCCAGCAGTTTCAAGGGAACCCCTGAAGCTTTCTTT. It encodes CASSFKGTPEAFF.

This clone has more than one count but fewer than ten. J is TRBJ1-5 and V is TRBV2; no clear D gene. CDR3 size: 14 residues. With 6 bases removed from V and 7 bases from J, the gap between germline ends came to 16 bases. Germline-derived CDR1 and CDR2 are SNHLY and FYNNEI. The CDR3 DNA reads as TGTGCCAGCAGGGGTGGAGAGGGCGGCCAGCCCCAGCATTTT. Translated, it gives CASRGGEGGQPQHF. Full variable domain (rest looked up from reference TRBV2 and TRBJ1-5): EPEVTQTPSHQVTQMGQEVILRCVPISNHLYFYWYRQILGQKVEFLVSFYNNEISEKSEIFDDQFSVERPDGSNFTLKIRSTKLEDSAMYFCASRGGEGGQPQHFGDGTRLSIL.

The V and J genes are TRBV6-6 and TRBJ1-1, with 7 bases lining up with TRBD1. Trimming took 2 bases from V and 1 from J; bases not matched to a gene: 4. Germline V gene data show CDR1 as MNHNY and CDR2 as SVGAGI (reference sequence). There are 15 residues in the CDR3. The CDR3 loop reads CASSYVGQTNTEAFF. CDR3 DNA: TGTGCCAGCAGTTACGTGGGACAGACGAACACTGAAGCTTTCTTT.

V gene TRBV30 combines with J gene TRBJ1-4; no clear D gene. V was trimmed by 5 bases and J by 5 bases, leaving 12 bases between them. The CDR3 covers 13 residues. CDR1 is GTSNPN, CDR2 SVGIG, per germline (reference sequence). CDR3 sequence (DNA): TGTGCCTGGGCCCGGCCAAGGAATGAAAAACTGTTTTTT. This sequence encodes CAWARPRNEKLFF.

The V and J genes are TRBV6-5 and TRBJ2-7; 12 positions match TRBD2. The CDR3 runs to 15 residues. V shed 5 bases, J shed 2 bases, and the junction held 4 bases outside the gene matches. Germline V gives CDR1 MNHEY, CDR2 SVGAGI. Here the CDR3 DNA reads TGTGCCAGCAGTGGGACTAGCGGGCCTCCCTACGAGCAGTACTTC. Its translation is CASSGTSGPPYEQYF.

V usage is TRBV5-1 and J usage is TRBJ2-2; the D is unclear. The V and J ends lost 3 bases and 8 bases respectively, with 8 bases between them. Germline lookup yields CDR1 SGHRS and CDR2 YFSETQ. This CDR3 spans 12 amino acids. The CDR3 reads CASSSFTGELFF. The CDR3, as DNA: TGCGCCAGCAGCTCCTTCACTGGGGAGCTGTTTTTT.